This is a list of T cell receptor beta chains from one sample in a study of blood T cells in healthy people across ages. TCRdb re-derived calls from the 5' RACE reads in MiXCR, one entry per CDR3 protein. The sample lists roughly 800,000 distinct CDR3 sequences, 25% occurring once. These data were also filed under a second study, of T cells of mothers and their children.

The sequencing sample was made of blood. These receptors all come from a boy between 5 and 17 years old in good health. The CDR3 runs from the conserved cysteine through the conserved F or W. D genes are given only for firm matches. Rows may omit the clone size; those that give it use once, few, many or a size class.

TRBJ2-7	TRBD2	TRBV10-3	few	TGTGCCATCAGTGCGAACGTAGCGGGGGATAACTACGAGCAGTACTTC	CAISANVAGDNYEQYF
TRBJ2-5	.	TRBV5-5	.	TGTGCCAGCACCTGGACGAGCGAAGAGACCCAGTACTTC	CASTWTSEETQYF
TRBJ1-5	.	TRBV12-3/TRBV12-4	.	TGTGCCAGCACATCGGAATTGGAACAGCCCCAGCATTTT	CASTSELEQPQHF
TRBJ2-3	.	TRBV29-1	.	TGCAGCGTTGTCTGGGGAGACACAGATACGCAGTATTTT	CSVVWGDTDTQYF
TRBJ2-5	TRBD1	TRBV27	.	TGTGCCAGCAGTTTATCGAACAGGGGGGAGACCCAGTACTTC	CASSLSNRGETQYF
TRBJ2-7	.	TRBV10-3	few	TGTGCCATCAGTGACGGGAAGGGTATGGGTGAGCAGTACTTC	CAISDGKGMGEQYF
TRBJ1-4	.	TRBV6-6	.	TGTGCCAGCAGTTACGATGGAGGTTATGAAAAACTGTTTTTT	CASSYDGGYEKLFF
TRBJ2-2	TRBD2	TRBV28	few	TGTGCCACCAACCCCCGACGGGAGGGCCTCACCGGGGAGCTGTTTTTT	CATNPRREGLTGELFF
TRBJ1-1	.	TRBV7-3	few	TGTGCCAGCAGCCGCGACGGCGCAGGGAACACTGAAGCTTTCTTT	CASSRDGAGNTEAFF
TRBJ2-4	TRBD2	TRBV4-1	few	TGCGCCAGCAGCCAAGACTCGGGAGGGGGCAAAAACATTCAGTACTTC	CASSQDSGGGKNIQYF
TRBJ1-2	TRBD1	TRBV12-3/TRBV12-4	.	TGTGCCAGCAGATCTGGGGACAGATACCGCTATGGCTACACCTTC	CASRSGDRYRYGYTF
TRBJ2-7	.	TRBV12-3/TRBV12-4	.	TGTGCCAGCAGTTCGAAAGGCGAGCAGTACTTC	CASSSKGEQYF
TRBJ2-7	TRBD1	TRBV11-2	.	TGTGCCAGCAGCTTTGGAGGGACCGGGACAGGGAACGAGCAGTACTTC	CASSFGGTGTGNEQYF
TRBJ2-1	TRBD2	TRBV24-1	few	TGTGCCACCAGTGCCTGGACTAGTTATCAGGTAAATGAGCAGTTCTTC	CATSAWTSYQVNEQFF
TRBJ2-1	TRBD2	TRBV7-2	few	TGTGCCAGTAGCGGGGGGTTCTCCTACAATGAGCAGTTCTTC	CASSGGFSYNEQFF
TRBJ2-7	TRBD1	TRBV10-1	.	TGCGGGACAGGGGTAACCTACGAGCAGTACTTC	CGTGVTYEQYF
TRBJ2-2	.	TRBV5-1	few	TGCGCCAGCAGCTCCCAACTTGGGGAGCTGTTTTTT	CASSSQLGELFF
TRBJ1-5	.	TRBV7-3	few	TGTGCCAGTTCACCGGGTAGCAATCAGCCCCAGCATTTT	CASSPGSNQPQHF
TRBJ2-7	.	TRBV29-1	few	TGCAGCGTTGGGGAAAGTGGATACGAGCAGTACTTC	CSVGESGYEQYF
TRBJ2-1	.	TRBV18	.	TGTGCCAGCTCACCAAGTCTTTCTGAGCAGTTCTTC	CASSPSLSEQFF
TRBJ2-6	TRBD1	TRBV7-2	.	TGTGCCAGCAGCCCTTTGGGACAGGCTACCTCTGGGGCCAACGTCCTGACTTTC	CASSPLGQATSGANVLTF
TRBJ2-7	.	TRBV4-1	.	TGCGCCAGCAGCCAAGTCTCGGACAATACCTACGAGCAGTACTTC	CASSQVSDNTYEQYF
TRBJ2-5	.	TRBV5-1	few	TGCGCCAGCAGGGGGAAAACGGGGGTCCGGGAGACCCAGTACTTC	CASRGKTGVRETQYF